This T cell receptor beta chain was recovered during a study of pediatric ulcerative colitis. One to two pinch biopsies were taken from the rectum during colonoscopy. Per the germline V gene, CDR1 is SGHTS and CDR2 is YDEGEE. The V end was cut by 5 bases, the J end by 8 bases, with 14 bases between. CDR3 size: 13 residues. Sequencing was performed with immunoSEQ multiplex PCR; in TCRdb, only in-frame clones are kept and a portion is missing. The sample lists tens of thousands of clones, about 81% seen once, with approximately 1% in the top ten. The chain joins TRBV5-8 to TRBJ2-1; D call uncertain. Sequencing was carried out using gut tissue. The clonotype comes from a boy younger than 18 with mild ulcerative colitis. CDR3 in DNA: TGTGCCAGCAGTCTGGTGGGCAGTCATGAGCAGTTCTTC. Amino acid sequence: CASSLVGSHEQFF.